This TCR beta chain was identified in a study of regulatory T cells in long-lasting Graves disease. This clonotype was seen only a few times. Time point specified: newly diagnosed GD, antithyroid drugs for less than 3 months. Extracted PBMC RNA gave rise to the TCR library. The source of the patients was an endocrinology department in Xi'an, China. Trimming stripped 5 bases from V and 4 bases from J, with 18 bases between. The CDR3 is 16 residues long. Construction of TCR beta libraries relied on iRepertoire HTBI primers and on Arm-PCR targeting CDR3 regions. TCRdb reanalysed the multiplex PCR reads using MiXCR and keeps one entry per CDR3 protein. Of 360,000 or so distinct CDR3 sequences in the sample, roughly 15% are singletons; the top ten hold 20%. These data were likewise used in another study, on T cells in Graves' hyperthyroidism and ophthalmopathy. Per that study: The HTBI set primed first-round TCR CDR3 RT-PCR. Ophthalmopathy was distinguished from stable hyperthyroidism by 13 V-J signatures.

The specimen was peripheral blood mononuclear cells (PBMCs), collected at new diagnosis, from a patient treated with antithyroid drugs. This clonotype was sampled from a woman younger than 30 with Graves disease. J is TRBJ1-3 and V is TRBV12-3 or TRBV12-4; possible D gene TRBD1, 5 bases. CDR3 in amino acids: CASSPPGWGNGNTIYF. The CDR3, as DNA: TGTGCCAGCAGTCCCCCGGGGTGGGGGAACGGAAACACCATATATTTT.